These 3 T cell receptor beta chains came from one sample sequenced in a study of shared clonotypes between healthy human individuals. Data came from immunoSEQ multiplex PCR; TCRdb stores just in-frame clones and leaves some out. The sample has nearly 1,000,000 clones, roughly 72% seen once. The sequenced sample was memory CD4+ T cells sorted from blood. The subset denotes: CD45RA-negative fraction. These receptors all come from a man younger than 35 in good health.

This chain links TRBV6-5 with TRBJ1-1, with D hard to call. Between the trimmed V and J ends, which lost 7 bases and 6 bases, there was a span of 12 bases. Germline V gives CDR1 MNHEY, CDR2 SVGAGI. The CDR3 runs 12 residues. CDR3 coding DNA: TGTGCCAGCAAAAGACACGCGTCTGAAGCTTTCTTT. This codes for CASKRHASEAFF.

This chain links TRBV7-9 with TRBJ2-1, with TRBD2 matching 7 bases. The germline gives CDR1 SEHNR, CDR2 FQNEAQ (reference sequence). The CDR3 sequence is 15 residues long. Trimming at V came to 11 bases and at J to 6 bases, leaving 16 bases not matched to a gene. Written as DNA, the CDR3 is TGTGCCTCACTTTGGCCTAGCGGAACCATCAATGAGCAGTTCTTC. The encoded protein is CASLWPSGTINEQFF.

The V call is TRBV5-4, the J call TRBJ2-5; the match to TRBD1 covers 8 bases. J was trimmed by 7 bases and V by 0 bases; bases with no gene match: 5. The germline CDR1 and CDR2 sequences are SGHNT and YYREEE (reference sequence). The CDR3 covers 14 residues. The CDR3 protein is CASSLDAGGRTQYF. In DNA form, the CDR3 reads TGTGCCAGCAGCTTGGATGCAGGGGGCCGGACCCAGTACTTC. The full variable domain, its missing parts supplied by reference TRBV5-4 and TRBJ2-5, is ETGVTQSPTHLIKTRGQQVTLRCSSQSGHNTVSWYQQALGQGPQFIFQYYREEENGRGNFPPRFSGLQFPNYSSELNVNALELDDSALYLCASSLDAGGRTQYFGPGTRLLVL.